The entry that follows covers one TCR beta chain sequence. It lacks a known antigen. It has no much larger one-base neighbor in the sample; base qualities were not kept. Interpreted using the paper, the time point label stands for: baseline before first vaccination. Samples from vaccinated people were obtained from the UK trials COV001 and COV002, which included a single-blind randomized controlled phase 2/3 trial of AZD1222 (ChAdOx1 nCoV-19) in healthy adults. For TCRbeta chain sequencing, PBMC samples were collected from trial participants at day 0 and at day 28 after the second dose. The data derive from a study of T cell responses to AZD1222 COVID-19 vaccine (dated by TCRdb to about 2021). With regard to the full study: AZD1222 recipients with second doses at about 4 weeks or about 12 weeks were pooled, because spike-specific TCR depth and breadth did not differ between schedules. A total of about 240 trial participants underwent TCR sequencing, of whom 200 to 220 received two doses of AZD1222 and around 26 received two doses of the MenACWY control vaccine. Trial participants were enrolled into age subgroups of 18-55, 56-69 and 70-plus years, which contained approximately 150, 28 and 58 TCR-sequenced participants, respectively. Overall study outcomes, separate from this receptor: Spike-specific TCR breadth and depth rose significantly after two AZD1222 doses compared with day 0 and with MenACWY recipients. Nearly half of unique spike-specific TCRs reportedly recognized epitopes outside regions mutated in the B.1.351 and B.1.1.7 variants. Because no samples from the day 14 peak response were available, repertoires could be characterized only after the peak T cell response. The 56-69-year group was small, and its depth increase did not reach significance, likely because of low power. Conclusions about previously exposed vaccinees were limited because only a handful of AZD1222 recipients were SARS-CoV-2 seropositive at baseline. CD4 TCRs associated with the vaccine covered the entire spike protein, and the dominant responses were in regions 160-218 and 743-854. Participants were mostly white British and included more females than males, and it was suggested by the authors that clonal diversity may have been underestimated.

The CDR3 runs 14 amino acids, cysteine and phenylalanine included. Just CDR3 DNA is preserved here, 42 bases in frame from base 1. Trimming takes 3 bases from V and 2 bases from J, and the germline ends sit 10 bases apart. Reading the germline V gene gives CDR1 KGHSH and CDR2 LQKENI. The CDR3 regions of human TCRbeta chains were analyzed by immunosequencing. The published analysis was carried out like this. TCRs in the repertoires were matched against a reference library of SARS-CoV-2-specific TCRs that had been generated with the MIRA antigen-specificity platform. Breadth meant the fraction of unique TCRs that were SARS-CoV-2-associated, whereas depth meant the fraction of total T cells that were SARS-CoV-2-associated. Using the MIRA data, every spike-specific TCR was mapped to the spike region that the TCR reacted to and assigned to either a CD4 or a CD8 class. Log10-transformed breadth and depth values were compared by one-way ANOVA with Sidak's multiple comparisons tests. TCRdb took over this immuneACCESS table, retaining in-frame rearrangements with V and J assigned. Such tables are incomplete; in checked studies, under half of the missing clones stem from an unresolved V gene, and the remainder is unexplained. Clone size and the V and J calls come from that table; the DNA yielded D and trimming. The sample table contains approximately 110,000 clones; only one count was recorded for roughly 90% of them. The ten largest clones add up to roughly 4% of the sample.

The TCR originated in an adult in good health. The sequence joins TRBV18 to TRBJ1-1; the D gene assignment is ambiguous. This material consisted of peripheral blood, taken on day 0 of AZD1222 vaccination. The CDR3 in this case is CASSPPGANTEAFF. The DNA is TGTGCCAGCTCACCTCCAGGAGCCAACACTGAAGCTTTCTTT.